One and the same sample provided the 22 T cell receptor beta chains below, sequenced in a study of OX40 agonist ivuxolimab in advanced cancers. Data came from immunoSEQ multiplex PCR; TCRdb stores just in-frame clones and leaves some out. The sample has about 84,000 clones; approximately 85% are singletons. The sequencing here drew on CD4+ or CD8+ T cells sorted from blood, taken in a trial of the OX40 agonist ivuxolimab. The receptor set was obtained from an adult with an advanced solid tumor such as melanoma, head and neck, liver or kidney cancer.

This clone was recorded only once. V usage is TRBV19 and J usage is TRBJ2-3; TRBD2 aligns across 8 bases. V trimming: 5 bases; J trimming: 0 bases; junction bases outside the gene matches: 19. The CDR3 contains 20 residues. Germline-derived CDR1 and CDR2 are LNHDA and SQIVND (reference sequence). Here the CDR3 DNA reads TGTGCCAGTAGTGCCCGACAGTACTCCGGGACTAGTGGGAGCACAGATACGCAGTATTTT. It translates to CASSARQYSGTSGSTDTQYF.

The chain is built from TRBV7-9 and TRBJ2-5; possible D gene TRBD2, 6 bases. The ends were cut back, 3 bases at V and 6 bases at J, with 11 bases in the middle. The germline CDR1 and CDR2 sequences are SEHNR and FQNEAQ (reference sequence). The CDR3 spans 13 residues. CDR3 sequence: CASSFTGGQTQYF. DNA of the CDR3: TGTGCCAGCAGCTTCACAGGAGGGCAGACCCAGTACTTC. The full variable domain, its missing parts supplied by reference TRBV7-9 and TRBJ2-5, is DTGVSQNPRHKITKRGQNVTFRCDPISEHNRLYWYRQTLGQGPEFLTYFQNEAQLEKSRLLSDRFSAERPKGSFSTLEIQRTEQGDSAMYLCASSFTGGQTQYFGPGTRLLVL.

The CDR3, as DNA: TGTGCCAGTAGTATAGGAAGAGAAGAGACCCAGTACTTC. Translation gives CASSIGREETQYF. V and J are TRBV19 and TRBJ2-5; D not certain. The germline V and J ends were trimmed by 1 base and 3 bases, with 6 bases remaining between them. Germline-derived CDR1 and CDR2 are LNHDA and SQIVND (reference sequence). The CDR3 loop spans 13 amino acids.

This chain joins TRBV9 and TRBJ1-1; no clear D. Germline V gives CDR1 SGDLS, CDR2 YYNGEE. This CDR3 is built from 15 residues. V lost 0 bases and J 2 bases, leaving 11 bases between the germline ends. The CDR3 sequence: CASSVVWELNTEAFF. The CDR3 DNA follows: TGTGCCAGCAGCGTAGTGTGGGAACTAAACACTGAAGCTTTCTTT.

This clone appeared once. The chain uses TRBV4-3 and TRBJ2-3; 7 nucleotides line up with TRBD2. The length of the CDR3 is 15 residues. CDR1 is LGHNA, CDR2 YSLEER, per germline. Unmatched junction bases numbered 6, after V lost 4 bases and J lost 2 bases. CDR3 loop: CASSRDYGNTDTQYF. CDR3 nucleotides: TGCGCCAGCAGCCGGGACTACGGAAACACAGATACGCAGTATTTT.

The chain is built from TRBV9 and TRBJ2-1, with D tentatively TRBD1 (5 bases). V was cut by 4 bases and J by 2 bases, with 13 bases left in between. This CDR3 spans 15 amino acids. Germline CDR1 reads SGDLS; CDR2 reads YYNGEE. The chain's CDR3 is CASSSTGVAYNEQFF. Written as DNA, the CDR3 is TGTGCCAGCAGCTCTACAGGAGTAGCCTACAATGAGCAGTTCTTC.

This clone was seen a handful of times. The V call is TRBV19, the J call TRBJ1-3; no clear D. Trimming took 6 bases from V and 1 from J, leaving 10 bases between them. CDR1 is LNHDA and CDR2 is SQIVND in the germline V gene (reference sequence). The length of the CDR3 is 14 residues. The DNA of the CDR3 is TGTGCCAGTAGGCCTCTCTCGTCTGGAAACACCATATATTTT. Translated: CASRPLSSGNTIYF.

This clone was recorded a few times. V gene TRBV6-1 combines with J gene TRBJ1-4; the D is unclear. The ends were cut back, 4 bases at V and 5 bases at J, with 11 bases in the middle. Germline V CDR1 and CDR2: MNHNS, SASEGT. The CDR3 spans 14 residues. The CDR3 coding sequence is TGTGCCAGCAGTGCCGGGAGCTCCAATGAAAAACTGTTTTTT. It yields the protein CASSAGSSNEKLFF.

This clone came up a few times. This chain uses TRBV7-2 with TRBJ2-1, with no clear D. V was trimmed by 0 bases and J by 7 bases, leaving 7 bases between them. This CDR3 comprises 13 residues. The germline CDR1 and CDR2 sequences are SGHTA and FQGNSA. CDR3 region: CASSLAWLNEQFF. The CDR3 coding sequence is TGTGCCAGCAGCTTAGCTTGGCTGAATGAGCAGTTCTTC.

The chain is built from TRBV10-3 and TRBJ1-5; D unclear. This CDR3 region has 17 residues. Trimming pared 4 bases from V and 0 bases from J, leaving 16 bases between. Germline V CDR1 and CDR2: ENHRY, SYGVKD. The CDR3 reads CAISGRPGLDSNQPQHF. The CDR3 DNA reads TGTGCCATCAGTGGCAGACCGGGGTTGGATAGCAATCAGCCCCAGCATTTT.

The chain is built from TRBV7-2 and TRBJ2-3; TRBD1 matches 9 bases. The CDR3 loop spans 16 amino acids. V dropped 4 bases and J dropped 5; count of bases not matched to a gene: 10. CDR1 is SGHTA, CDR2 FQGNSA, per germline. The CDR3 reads CASSSRQGERGDTQYF. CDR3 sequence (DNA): TGTGCCAGCAGCTCCCGACAGGGGGAGCGGGGAGATACGCAGTATTTT.

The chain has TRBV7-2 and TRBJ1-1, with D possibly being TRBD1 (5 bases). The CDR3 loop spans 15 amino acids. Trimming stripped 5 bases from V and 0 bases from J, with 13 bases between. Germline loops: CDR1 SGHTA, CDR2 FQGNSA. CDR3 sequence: CASSPTRGMNTEAFF. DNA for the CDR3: TGTGCCAGCAGCCCGACCCGGGGGATGAACACTGAAGCTTTCTTT. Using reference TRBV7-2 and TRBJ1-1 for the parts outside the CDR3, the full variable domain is GAGVSQSPSNKVTEKGKDVELRCDPISGHTALYWYRQSLGQGLEFLIYFQGNSAPDKSGLPSDRFSAERTGGSVSTLTIQRTQQEDSAVYLCASSPTRGMNTEAFFGQGTRLTVV.

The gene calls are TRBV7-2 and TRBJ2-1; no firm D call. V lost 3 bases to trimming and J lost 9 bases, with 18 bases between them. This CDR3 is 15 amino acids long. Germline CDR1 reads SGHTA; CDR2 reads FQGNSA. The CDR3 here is CASSFRASHYGEQFF. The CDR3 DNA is TGTGCCAGCAGCTTCCGCGCATCGCATTATGGTGAGCAGTTCTTC.

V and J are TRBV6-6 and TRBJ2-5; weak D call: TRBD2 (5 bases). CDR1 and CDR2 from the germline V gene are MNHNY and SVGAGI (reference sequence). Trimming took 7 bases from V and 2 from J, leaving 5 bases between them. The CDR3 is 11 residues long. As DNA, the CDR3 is TGTGCCAGCAAGCGGCAAGAGACCCAGTACTTC. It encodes CASKRQETQYF.

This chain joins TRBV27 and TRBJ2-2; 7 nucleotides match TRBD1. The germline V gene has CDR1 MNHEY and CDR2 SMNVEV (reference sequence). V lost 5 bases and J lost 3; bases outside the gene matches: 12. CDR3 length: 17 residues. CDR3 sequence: CASSHQGQVLYTGELFF. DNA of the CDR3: TGTGCCAGCAGTCACCAAGGACAGGTTTTATACACCGGGGAGCTGTTTTTT.

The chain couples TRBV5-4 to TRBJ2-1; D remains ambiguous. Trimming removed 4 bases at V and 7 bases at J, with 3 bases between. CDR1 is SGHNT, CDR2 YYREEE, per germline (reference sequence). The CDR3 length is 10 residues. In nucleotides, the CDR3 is TGTGCCAGCAGCATGAATGAGCAGTTCTTC. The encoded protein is CASSMNEQFF.

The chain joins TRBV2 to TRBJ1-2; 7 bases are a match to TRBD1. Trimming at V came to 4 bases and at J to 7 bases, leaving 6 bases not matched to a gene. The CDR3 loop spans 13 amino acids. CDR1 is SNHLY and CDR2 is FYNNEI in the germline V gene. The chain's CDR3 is CASSGTGTGGYTF. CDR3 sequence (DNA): TGTGCCAGCAGTGGGACAGGAACAGGTGGCTACACCTTC.

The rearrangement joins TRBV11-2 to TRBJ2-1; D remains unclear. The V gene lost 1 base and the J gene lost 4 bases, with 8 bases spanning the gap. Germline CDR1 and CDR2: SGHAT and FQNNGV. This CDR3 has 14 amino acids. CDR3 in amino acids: CASSLGSGYNEQFF. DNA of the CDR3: TGTGCCAGCAGCTTAGGGTCAGGTTACAATGAGCAGTTCTTC. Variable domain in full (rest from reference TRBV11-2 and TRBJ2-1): EAGVAQSPRYKIIEKRQSVAFWCNPISGHATLYWYQQILGQGPKLLIQFQNNGVVDDSQLPKDRFSAERLKGVDSTLKIQPAKLEDSAVYLCASSLGSGYNEQFFGPGTRLTVL.

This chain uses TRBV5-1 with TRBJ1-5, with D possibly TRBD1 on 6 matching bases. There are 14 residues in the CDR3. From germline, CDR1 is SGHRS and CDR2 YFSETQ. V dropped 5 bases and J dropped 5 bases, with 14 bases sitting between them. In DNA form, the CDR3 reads TGCGCCAGCAGTAGGTCAGGGGCCGATCAGCCCCAGCATTTT. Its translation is CASSRSGADQPQHF.

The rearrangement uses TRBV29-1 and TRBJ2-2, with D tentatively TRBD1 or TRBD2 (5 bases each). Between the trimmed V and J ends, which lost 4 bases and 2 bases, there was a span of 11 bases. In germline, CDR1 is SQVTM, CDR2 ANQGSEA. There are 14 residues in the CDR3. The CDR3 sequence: CSVVEGPNTGELFF. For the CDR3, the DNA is TGCAGCGTTGTTGAGGGGCCTAACACCGGGGAGCTGTTTTTT.

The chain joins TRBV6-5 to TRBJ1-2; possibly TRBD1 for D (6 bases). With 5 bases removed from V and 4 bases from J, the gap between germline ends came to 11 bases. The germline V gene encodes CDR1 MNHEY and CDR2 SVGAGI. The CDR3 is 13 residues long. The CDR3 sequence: CASSTGQFYGYTF. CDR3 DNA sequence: TGTGCCAGCAGTACTGGACAGTTCTATGGCTACACCTTC.

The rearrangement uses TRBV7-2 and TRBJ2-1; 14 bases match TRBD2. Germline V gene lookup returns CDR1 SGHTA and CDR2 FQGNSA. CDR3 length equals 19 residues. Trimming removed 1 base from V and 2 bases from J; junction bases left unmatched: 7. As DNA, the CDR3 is TGTGCCAGCAGCTTAGTCGGGACTAGCGGGAGCGTTACCTACAATGAGCAGTTCTTC. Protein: CASSLVGTSGSVTYNEQFF.